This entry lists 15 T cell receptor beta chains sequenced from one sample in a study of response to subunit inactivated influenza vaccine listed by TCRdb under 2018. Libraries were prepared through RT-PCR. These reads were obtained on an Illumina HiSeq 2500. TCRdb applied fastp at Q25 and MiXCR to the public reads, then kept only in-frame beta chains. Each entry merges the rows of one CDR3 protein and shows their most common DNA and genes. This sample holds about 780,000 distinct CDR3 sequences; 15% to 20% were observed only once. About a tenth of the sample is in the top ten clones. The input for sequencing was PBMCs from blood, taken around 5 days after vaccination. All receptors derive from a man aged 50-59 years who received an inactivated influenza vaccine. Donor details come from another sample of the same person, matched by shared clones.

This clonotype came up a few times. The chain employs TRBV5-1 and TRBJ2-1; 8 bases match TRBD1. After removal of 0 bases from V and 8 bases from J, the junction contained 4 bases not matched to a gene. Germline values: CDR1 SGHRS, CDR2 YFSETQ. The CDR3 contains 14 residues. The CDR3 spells CASSLGQGADEQFF. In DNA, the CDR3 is TGCGCCAGCAGCTTGGGGCAGGGGGCCGATGAGCAGTTCTTC.

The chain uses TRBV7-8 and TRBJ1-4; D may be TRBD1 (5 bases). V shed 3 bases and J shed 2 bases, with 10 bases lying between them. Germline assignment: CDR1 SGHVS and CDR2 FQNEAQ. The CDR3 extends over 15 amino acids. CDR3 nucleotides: TGTGCCAGCAGCTTTCAGGGTTTGACTAATGAAAAACTGTTTTTT. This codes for CASSFQGLTNEKLFF.

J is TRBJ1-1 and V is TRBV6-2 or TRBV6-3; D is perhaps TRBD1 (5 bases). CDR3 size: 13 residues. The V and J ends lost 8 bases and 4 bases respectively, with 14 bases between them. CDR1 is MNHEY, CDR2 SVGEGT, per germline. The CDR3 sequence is CASRRAGTTEAFF. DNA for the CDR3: TGTGCCAGCCGAAGGGCAGGGACCACTGAAGCTTTCTTT.

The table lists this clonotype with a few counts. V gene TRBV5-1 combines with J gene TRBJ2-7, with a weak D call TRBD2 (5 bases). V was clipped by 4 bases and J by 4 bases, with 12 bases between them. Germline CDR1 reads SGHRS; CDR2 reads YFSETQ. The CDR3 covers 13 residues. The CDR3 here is CASSAELGYEQYF. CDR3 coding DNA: TGCGCCAGCAGCGCCGAACTAGGGTACGAGCAGTACTTC.

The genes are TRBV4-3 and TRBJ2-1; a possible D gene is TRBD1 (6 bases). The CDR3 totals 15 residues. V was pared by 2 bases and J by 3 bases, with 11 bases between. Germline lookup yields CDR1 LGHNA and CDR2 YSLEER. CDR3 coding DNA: TGCGCCAGCAGCCAACAGTGGACAGACTACAATGAGCAGTTCTTC. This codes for CASSQQWTDYNEQFF.

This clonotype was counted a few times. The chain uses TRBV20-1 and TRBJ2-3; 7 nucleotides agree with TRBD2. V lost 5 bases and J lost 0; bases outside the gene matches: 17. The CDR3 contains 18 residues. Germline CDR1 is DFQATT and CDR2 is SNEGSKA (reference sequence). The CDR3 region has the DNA TGCAGTGCTGGCGGAAAGAGGTTCTCTAGCGGAAGCACAGATACGCAGTATTTT. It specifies CSAGGKRFSSGSTDTQYF.

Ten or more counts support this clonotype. The CDR3 sequence is CASSADSGASGGTDTQYF. CDR3 in DNA: TGCGCCAGCAGCGCGGACTCCGGGGCTAGCGGGGGGACAGATACGCAGTATTTT. The chain uses TRBV5-1 and TRBJ2-3, with 11 bases aligning to TRBD2. Per germline, CDR1 SGHRS and CDR2 YFSETQ. The CDR3 length is 18 residues. Germline trimming cut 4 bases from V and 3 bases from J; bases unmatched to any gene: 13.

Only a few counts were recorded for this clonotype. This chain's CDR3 is CASSQDWPGGEEQYF. DNA of the CDR3: TGTGCCAGCAGCCAAGATTGGCCAGGGGGTGAAGAGCAGTACTTC. The rearrangement links TRBV14 to TRBJ2-7; TRBD1 agrees at 7 bases. Germline-derived CDR1 and CDR2 are SGHDN and FVKESK. Germline trimming cut 0 bases from V and 7 bases from J; bases unmatched to any gene: 9. This CDR3 contains 15 residues.

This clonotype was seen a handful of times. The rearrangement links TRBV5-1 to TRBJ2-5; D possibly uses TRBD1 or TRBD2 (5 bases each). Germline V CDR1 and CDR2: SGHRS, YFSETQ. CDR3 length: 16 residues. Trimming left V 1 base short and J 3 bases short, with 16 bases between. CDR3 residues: CASSLWESDRKETQYF. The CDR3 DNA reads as TGCGCCAGCAGCTTGTGGGAGAGTGACAGAAAAGAGACCCAGTACTTC.

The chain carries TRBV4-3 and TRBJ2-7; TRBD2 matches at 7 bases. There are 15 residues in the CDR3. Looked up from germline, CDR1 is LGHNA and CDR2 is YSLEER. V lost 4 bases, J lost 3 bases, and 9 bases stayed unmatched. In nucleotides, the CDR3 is TGCGCCAGCAGCCGTGAGGGAGGGGCCCTCTACGAGCAGTACTTC. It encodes CASSREGGALYEQYF.

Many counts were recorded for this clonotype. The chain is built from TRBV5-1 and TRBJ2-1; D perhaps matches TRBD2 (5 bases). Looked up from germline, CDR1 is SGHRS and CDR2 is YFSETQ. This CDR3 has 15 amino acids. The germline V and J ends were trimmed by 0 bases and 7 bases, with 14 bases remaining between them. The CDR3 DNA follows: TGCGCCAGCAGCTTGGACCCGGGAAAAGTAAATGAGCAGTTCTTC. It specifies CASSLDPGKVNEQFF.

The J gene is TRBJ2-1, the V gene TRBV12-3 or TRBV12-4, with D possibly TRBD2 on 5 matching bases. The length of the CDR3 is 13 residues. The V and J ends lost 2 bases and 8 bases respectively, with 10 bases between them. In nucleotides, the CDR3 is TGTGCCAGCAGTTTATACGGGCGGGATGAGCAGTTCTTC. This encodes CASSLYGRDEQFF.

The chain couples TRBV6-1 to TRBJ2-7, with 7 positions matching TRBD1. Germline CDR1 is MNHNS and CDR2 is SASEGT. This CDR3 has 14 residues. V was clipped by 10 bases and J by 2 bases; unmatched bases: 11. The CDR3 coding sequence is TGTGCCACAAGACAGGGAATCCAGACCTACGAGCAGTACTTC. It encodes CATRQGIQTYEQYF.

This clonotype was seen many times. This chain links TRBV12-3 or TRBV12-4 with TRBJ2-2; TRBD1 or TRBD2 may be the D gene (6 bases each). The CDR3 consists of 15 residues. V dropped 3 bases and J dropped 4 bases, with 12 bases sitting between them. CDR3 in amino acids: CASSFRGAGTGELFF. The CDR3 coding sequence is TGTGCCAGCAGTTTTAGGGGGGCTGGCACCGGGGAGCTGTTTTTT.

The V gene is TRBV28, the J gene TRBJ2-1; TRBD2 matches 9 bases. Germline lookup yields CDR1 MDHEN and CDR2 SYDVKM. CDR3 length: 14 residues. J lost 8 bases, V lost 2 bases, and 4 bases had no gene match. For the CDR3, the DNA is TGTGCCAGCAGTTTAATAGCGGGAGTAGATGAGCAGTTCTTC. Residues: CASSLIAGVDEQFF.